Shown below are 2 T cell receptor beta chains from a single sample sequenced in a study of CD8+ T cells in alopecia areata. It was cDNA, reverse transcribed from extracted RNA, that served as the sequencing template. Clones were read by immunoSEQ multiplex PCR, and TCRdb kept only the in-frame ones, dropping some. The sample shows fewer than 40,000 clones, 45% to 60% of them seen only once. Sequencing was done on a sample of NKG2D-high CD8+ T cells sorted from blood. The receptors derive from a human donor with alopecia areata.

This sequence joins TRBV29-1 and TRBJ1-2; perhaps TRBD1 as D (6 bases). The CDR3 is 12 residues long. Trimming removed 7 bases at V and 4 bases at J, with 13 bases between. Per germline, CDR1 SQVTM and CDR2 ANQGSEA. CDR3 in DNA: TGCAGCGCTCCAGGGACACTCTATGGCTACACCTTC. This translates into CSAPGTLYGYTF.

The chain links TRBV7-8 to TRBJ1-2; D unresolved. The CDR3 has 15 residues. V was shortened by 0 bases and J by 4 bases, with 12 bases between the two germline ends. Germline V gene data show CDR1 as SGHVS and CDR2 as FQNEAQ. The CDR3 sequence is CASSLAPSRSYGYTF. The CDR3 coding sequence is TGTGCCAGCAGCTTAGCGCCTTCAAGGAGCTATGGCTACACCTTC. The variable domain in full, completed from reference TRBV7-8 and TRBJ1-2, reads GAGVSQSPRYKVAKRGQDVALRCDPISGHVSLFWYQQALGQGPEFLTYFQNEAQLDKSGLPSDRFFAERPEGSVSTLKIQRTQQEDSAVYLCASSLAPSRSYGYTFGSGTRLTVV.